The T cell receptor beta chain described here comes from a study of CD8 T cells in ankylosing spondylitis. Broader study findings: Clones that were linked to disease were CD8+ and were relatively rare in peripheral blood. Certain motif variants had earlier appeared in reactive arthritis synovial fluid and blood. Apparently characteristic of ankylosing spondylitis blood was a TCR beta motif (eight highly homologous variants). Significant enrichment of disease-linked clones was reportedly seen in matched ankylosing spondylitis synovial fluid.

This clonotype was seen only a few times. Its target is unknown. There are 13 residues in the CDR3. Germline V gives CDR1 DFQATT, CDR2 SNEGSKA (reference sequence). V dropped 3 bases and J dropped 0 bases, with 8 bases sitting between them. TCRdb fed the 5' RACE reads into MiXCR, producing one record per CDR3 protein. The data contain about 700,000 distinct CDR3 sequences, roughly 19% of them singletons. Sequencing input: blood, either unsorted or a sorted T cell fraction (not recorded which). This clonotype originated in a male donor with ankylosing spondylitis. The rearrangement joins TRBV20-1 to TRBJ1-2, with D unclear. The CDR3 sequence is CSARIQSNYGYTF. The DNA of the CDR3 is TGCAGTGCTAGGATCCAGTCTAACTATGGCTACACCTTC.